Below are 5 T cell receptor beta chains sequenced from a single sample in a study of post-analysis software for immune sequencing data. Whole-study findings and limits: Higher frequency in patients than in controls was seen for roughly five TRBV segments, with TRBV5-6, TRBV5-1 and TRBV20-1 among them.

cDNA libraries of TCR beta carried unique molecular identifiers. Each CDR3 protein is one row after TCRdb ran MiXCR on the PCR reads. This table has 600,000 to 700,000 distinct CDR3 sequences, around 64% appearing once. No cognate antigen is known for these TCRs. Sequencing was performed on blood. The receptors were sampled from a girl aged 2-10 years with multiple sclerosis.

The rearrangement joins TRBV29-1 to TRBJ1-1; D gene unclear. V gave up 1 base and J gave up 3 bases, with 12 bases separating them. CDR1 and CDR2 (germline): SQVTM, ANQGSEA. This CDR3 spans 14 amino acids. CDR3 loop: CSVEVLGPHTEAFF. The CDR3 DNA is TGCAGCGTTGAAGTTCTCGGTCCCCACACTGAAGCTTTCTTT.

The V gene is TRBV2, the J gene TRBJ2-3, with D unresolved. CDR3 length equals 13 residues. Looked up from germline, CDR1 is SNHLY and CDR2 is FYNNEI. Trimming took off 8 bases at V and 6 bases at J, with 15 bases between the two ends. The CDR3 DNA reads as TGTGCCAGCGCCGTCGTCGGGTCGGATACGCAGTATTTT. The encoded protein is CASAVVGSDTQYF.

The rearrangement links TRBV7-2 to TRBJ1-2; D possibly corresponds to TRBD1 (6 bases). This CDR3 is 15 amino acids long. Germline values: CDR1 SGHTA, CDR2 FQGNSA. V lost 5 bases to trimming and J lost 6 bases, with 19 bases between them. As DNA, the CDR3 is TGTGCCAGCAGCCCGTACAGGGAGATAGAGGATGGCTACACCTTC. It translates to CASSPYREIEDGYTF.

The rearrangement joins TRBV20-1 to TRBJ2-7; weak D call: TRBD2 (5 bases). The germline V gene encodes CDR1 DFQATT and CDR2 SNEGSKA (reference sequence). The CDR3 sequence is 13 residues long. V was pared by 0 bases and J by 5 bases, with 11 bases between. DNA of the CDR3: TGCAGTGCTAGAGATAGGCTAGCCCACGAGCAGTACTTC. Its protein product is CSARDRLAHEQYF.

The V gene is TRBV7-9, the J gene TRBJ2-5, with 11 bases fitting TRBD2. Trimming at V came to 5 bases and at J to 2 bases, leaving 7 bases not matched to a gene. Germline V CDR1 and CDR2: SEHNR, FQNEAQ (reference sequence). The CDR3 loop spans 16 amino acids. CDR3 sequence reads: CASSPPTSGVQETQYF. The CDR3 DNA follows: TGTGCCAGCAGCCCCCCGACTAGCGGGGTACAAGAGACCCAGTACTTC.